These 28 T cell receptor beta chains originate from one sample sequenced in a study of immune heterogeneity within non-small cell lung tumors. TCR beta CDR3 was amplified by multiplex PCR using 32 V and 13 J primers. TCRdb redid the calling of the multiplex PCR reads with MiXCR, one entry per CDR3 protein. The sample holds some 31,000 distinct CDR3 sequences; more than 25% are singletons and the top ten take roughly 4.3%. Bulk tumor genomic DNA was the template, and each sample received 450 to 750 ng. Surgical sampling yielded several biopsies per primary tumor (spaced far apart). Undergoing curative surgery were patients whose non-small cell lung cancer was untreated and newly diagnosed. Sequenced input: lung tumor tissue. These receptors all stem from a man aged 40-49 years with non-small cell lung cancer.

This clonotype was counted between two and nine times. The chain joins TRBV6-1 to TRBJ2-1; TRBD2 is a possible D gene (6 bases). Per germline, CDR1 MNHNS and CDR2 SASEGT. This CDR3 spans 13 amino acids. Deletions cut 5 bases from V and 8 bases from J, with 13 bases between. The CDR3 coding sequence is TGTGCCAGCAGTCAGGCGGAGGGGTATGAGCAGTTCTTC. Its translation is CASSQAEGYEQFF.

The table lists this clonotype with many counts. The gene calls are TRBV9 and TRBJ1-1; 7 bases line up with TRBD1. Unmatched junction bases numbered 0, after V lost 0 bases and J lost 7 bases. The CDR3 is made up of 12 amino acids. Germline CDR1 is SGDLS and CDR2 is YYNGEE. The CDR3 DNA reads TGTGCCAGCAGCGTAGGGGACAGTGAAGCTTTCTTT. The encoded protein is CASSVGDSEAFF.

This clonotype came up a few times. The chain carries TRBV2 and TRBJ2-1, with 9 nucleotides matching TRBD2. The length of the CDR3 is 15 residues. Unmatched junction bases numbered 15, after V lost 6 bases and J lost 12 bases. Germline assignment: CDR1 SNHLY and CDR2 FYNNEI. The CDR3 protein is CASRGSGRSHRGQFF. CDR3 sequence (DNA): TGTGCCAGCAGAGGGAGCGGGAGGTCCCATCGAGGGCAGTTCTTC.

Comment on this clonotype: Being one base from a much bigger clone, this may be a read error. The chain couples TRBV10-3 to TRBJ2-3; 8 bases align to TRBD2. Per germline, CDR1 ENHRY and CDR2 SYGVKD. The CDR3 runs to 14 residues. The CDR3 region is CAISSSGYTDTEYF. For the CDR3, the DNA is TGTGCCATCAGCTCTAGCGGGTACACAGATACGGAGTATTTT.

This clonotype appeared a few times. The genes are TRBV5-5 and TRBJ2-3, with D perhaps TRBD2 (5 bases). V was shortened by 2 bases and J by 13 bases, with 11 bases between the two germline ends. CDR3 length: 11 residues. Looked up from germline, CDR1 is SGHKS and CDR2 is YYEKEE (reference sequence). This chain's CDR3 is CASSLSQEEYF. The CDR3 DNA is TGTGCCAGCAGCTTATCGCAGGAGGAGTATTTT.

The J gene is TRBJ2-2, the V gene TRBV7-6, with D possibly called TRBD1 or TRBD2 (7 bases each). V was trimmed by 2 bases and J by 5 bases, leaving 15 bases between them. CDR1 SGHVS and CDR2 FNYEAQ come from the germline V gene. The CDR3 sequence is 16 residues long. CDR3 amino acids: CASSLRGGTATGELFF. The CDR3 bases are TGTGCCAGCAGCTTAAGGGGGGGGACAGCTACCGGGGAGCTGTTTTTT.

The chain uses TRBV7-9 and TRBJ2-3; D remains unclear. Germline assignment: CDR1 SEHNR and CDR2 FQNEAQ (reference sequence). The V and J ends lost 6 bases and 3 bases respectively, with 4 bases between them. The CDR3 is 11 residues long. This CDR3 reads CASRTTDTQYF. CDR3 in DNA: TGTGCCAGCAGGACTACAGATACGCAGTATTTT.

The rearrangement joins TRBV5-1 to TRBJ2-7; TRBD1 aligns across 8 bases. Germline-derived CDR1 and CDR2 are SGHRS and YFSETQ. The CDR3 spans 14 residues. Losses at the gene ends were 2 bases for V and 5 bases for J; bases not matched to a gene: 6. As DNA, the CDR3 is TGCGCCAGCAGCTTATACAGGGGGTCGGACGAGCAGTACTTC. This sequence encodes CASSLYRGSDEQYF.

The V and J genes are TRBV6-2 or TRBV6-3 and TRBJ2-5, with unresolved D. The CDR3 has 15 residues. V was pared by 0 bases and J by 5 bases, with 13 bases between. Germline V gene lookup returns CDR1 MNHEY and CDR2 SVGEGT. CDR3 sequence: CASSYSSREQETQYF. The DNA for the CDR3 is TGTGCCAGCAGTTACTCGAGCAGAGAACAGGAGACCCAGTACTTC.

This clonotype occurred many times. The V call is TRBV2, the J call TRBJ2-2; D not resolved. With 4 bases removed from V and 4 bases from J, the gap between germline ends came to 7 bases. Germline CDR1 SNHLY, CDR2 FYNNEI. The CDR3 has 13 residues. CDR3 region: CASSVLSTGELFF. The CDR3 DNA reads as TGTGCCAGCAGTGTACTGAGCACCGGGGAGCTGTTTTTT.

This clonotype was seen more than once but under ten times. The chain employs TRBV15 and TRBJ2-3, with 7 bases fitting TRBD2. The CDR3 totals 17 residues. Looked up from germline, CDR1 is LNHNV and CDR2 is YYDKDF (reference sequence). V was pared by 0 bases and J by 2 bases, with 8 bases of the junction left unmatched. CDR3 in amino acids: CATSRDDGSGPTDTQYF. For the CDR3, the DNA is TGTGCCACCAGCAGAGATGATGGTAGCGGGCCCACAGATACGCAGTATTTT.

V and J are TRBV12-3 or TRBV12-4 and TRBJ1-1; 7 bases are shared with TRBD1. This CDR3 is built from 15 residues. V was clipped by 7 bases and J by 1 base; unmatched bases: 9. The CDR3 DNA reads as TGTGCCAGCACCTTGACAGGGAGTCAGAACACTGAAGCTTTCTTT. It specifies CASTLTGSQNTEAFF.

This clonotype was recorded at least ten times. The V call is TRBV5-1, the J call TRBJ2-3, with D hard to call. The CDR3 is 14 residues long. Germline V gene data show CDR1 as SGHRS and CDR2 as YFSETQ. With 0 bases removed from V and 1 base from J, the gap between germline ends came to 6 bases. The CDR3, as DNA: TGCGCCAGCAGCTTGGCGGTAGGCACAGATACGCAGTATTTT. Translated: CASSLAVGTDTQYF.

The chain recombines TRBV7-3 with TRBJ2-1; 11 bases map to TRBD2. From germline, CDR1 is SGHTA and CDR2 FQGTGA. The ends lost 1 base at V and 7 bases at J; junction bases unmatched: 6. This CDR3 region has 16 residues. The CDR3 bases are TGTGCCAGCAGCTTAAACCCTAGCGGGAGGTCTAATGAGCAGTTCTTC. Protein product: CASSLNPSGRSNEQFF.

This clonotype was detected ten times or more. The chain carries TRBV6-1 and TRBJ2-7; tentatively, D is TRBD2 (6 bases). The germline V gene has CDR1 MNHNS and CDR2 SASEGT. Trimming removed 6 bases from V and 3 bases from J, with 12 bases in between. The length of the CDR3 is 13 residues. The CDR3 DNA sequence: TGTGCCAGCAGCCGGGACTCGGGCTACGAGCAGTACTTC. Residues: CASSRDSGYEQYF.

This clonotype was seen a handful of times. V usage is TRBV12-3 or TRBV12-4 and J usage is TRBJ2-5; D not certain. Trimming cost V 3 bases and J 4 bases, with 6 bases left between them. This CDR3 region has 12 residues. CDR3 protein: CASSFTIETQYF. In DNA form, the CDR3 reads TGTGCCAGCAGTTTTACGATAGAGACCCAGTACTTC.

To note about this clonotype: One junction end does not reproduce the germline sequence, and a read error may be involved. The J gene is TRBJ1-4, the V gene TRBV4-3; a weak D match, TRBD1 (6 bases). This CDR3 spans 14 amino acids. Germline values: CDR1 LGHNA, CDR2 YSLEER. CDR3 nucleotide sequence: TGCGCCAGCAGGCAAGACAGACAGGTCGGAAAACTGTTTTTT. It codes for CASRQDRQVGKLFF.

CDR3 sequence: CASSPFGSGSVADTQYF. The CDR3 coding sequence is TGCGCCAGCAGCCCCTTTGGAAGCGGGAGTGTTGCAGATACGCAGTATTTT. The rearrangement links TRBV4-3 to TRBJ2-3; 8 bases are shared with TRBD2. V lost 4 bases to trimming and J lost 4 bases; unmatched junction nucleotides: 13. The CDR3 is made up of 17 amino acids. The germline CDR1 and CDR2 sequences are LGHNA and YSLEER.

This clonotype occurred once. This may stem from a read error, because a much larger clone lies one nucleotide away. This chain joins TRBV27 and TRBJ1-5; D is uncertain. CDR1 and CDR2 from the germline V gene are MNHEY and SMNVEV (reference sequence). This CDR3 has 14 residues. V lost 5 bases and J lost 5, with 13 bases in between. CDR3 sequence reads: CASSPMEQHQPQHF. CDR3 coding DNA: TGTGCCAGCAGTCCGATGGAACAGCATCAGCCCCAGCATTTT.

This clonotype was seen repeatedly, ten times or more. V usage is TRBV6-5 and J usage is TRBJ2-6, with TRBD1 matching 7 bases. Unmatched junction bases numbered 4, after V lost 2 bases and J lost 0 bases. CDR3 length: 17 residues. CDR1 is MNHEY, CDR2 SVGAGI, per germline. The CDR3, as DNA: TGTGCCAGCAGTTACAGGGGGCCCGCCTCTGGGGCCAACGTCCTGACTTTC. It yields the protein CASSYRGPASGANVLTF.

On this clonotype: One base away lies a much larger clone, so this may be a sequencing read error. This sequence joins TRBV28 and TRBJ1-5, with D perhaps TRBD1 (6 bases). The germline CDR1 and CDR2 sequences are MDHEN and SYDVKM. Between the trimmed V and J ends, which lost 9 bases and 6 bases, there was a span of 15 bases. This CDR3 contains 13 residues. The CDR3 here is CARHGQPSQPQHF. CDR3 in DNA: TGTGCCAGACACGGACAGCCCAGTCAGCCCCAGCATTTT.

This chain connects TRBV7-9 to TRBJ2-7; possible D gene TRBD1, 6 bases. Germline V gene lookup returns CDR1 SEHNR and CDR2 FQNEAQ (reference sequence). The V end lost 5 bases, the J end lost 0 bases, and 11 bases lay between the germline ends. The CDR3 sequence is 14 residues long. DNA for the CDR3: TGTGCCAGCAGCGTCGGGACACTCTCCTACGAGCAGTACTTC. Its translation is CASSVGTLSYEQYF. The full variable domain, completed using reference TRBV7-9 and TRBJ2-7, is DTGVSQNPRHKITKRGQNVTFRCDPISEHNRLYWYRQTLGQGPEFLTYFQNEAQLEKSRLLSDRFSAERPKGSFSTLEIQRTEQGDSAMYLCASSVGTLSYEQYFGPGTRLTVT.

This clonotype was counted at least ten times. The J gene is TRBJ2-7, the V gene TRBV28; 7 bases align to TRBD2. This CDR3 is 14 amino acids long. Germline-derived CDR1 and CDR2 are MDHEN and SYDVKM. V shed 8 bases, J shed 4 bases, and the junction held 11 bases outside the gene matches. The CDR3 bases are TGTGCCAGCGCCTCTCTAGCGGAGTCTTACGAGCAGTACTTC. Protein: CASASLAESYEQYF. Filled out from reference TRBV28 and TRBJ2-7, the complete variable domain reads DVKVTQSSRYLVKRTGEKVFLECVQDMDHENMFWYRQDPGLGLRLIYFSYDVKMKEKGDIPEGYSVSREKKERFSLILESASTNQTSMYLCASASLAESYEQYFGPGTRLTVT.

Only a few counts were recorded for this clonotype. This chain links TRBV20-1 with TRBJ2-3; D unclear. CDR1 and CDR2 from the germline V gene are DFQATT and SNEGSKA (reference sequence). V was cut by 0 bases and J by 0 bases, with 10 bases left in between. There are 15 residues in the CDR3. The CDR3, as DNA: TGCAGTGCTAGAGATGTGCGGAGTAGCACAGATACGCAGTATTTT. It encodes CSARDVRSSTDTQYF.

The rearrangement links TRBV7-9 to TRBJ2-7, with D possibly matching TRBD2 (6 bases). Trimming pared 7 bases from V and 1 base from J, leaving 11 bases between. The CDR3 runs 13 residues. The germline V gene has CDR1 SEHNR and CDR2 FQNEAQ (reference sequence). The CDR3 nucleotides read TGTGCCAGCAACTCCGGGACTTCCTACGAGCAGTACTTC. The encoded protein is CASNSGTSYEQYF. The entire variable domain, with the rest obtained from reference TRBV7-9 and TRBJ2-7, is as follows: DTGVSQNPRHKITKRGQNVTFRCDPISEHNRLYWYRQTLGQGPEFLTYFQNEAQLEKSRLLSDRFSAERPKGSFSTLEIQRTEQGDSAMYLCASNSGTSYEQYFGPGTRLTVT.

This chain links TRBV7-9 with TRBJ2-1, with a weak D call TRBD2 (5 bases). The CDR3 runs to 16 residues. V shed 3 bases and J shed 4 bases, with 16 bases lying between them. Germline V gene sequence: CDR1 SEHNR, CDR2 FQNEAQ (reference sequence). This CDR3 reads CASSLVLERIYNEQFF. The CDR3 nucleotides read TGTGCCAGCAGCTTGGTACTGGAGCGGATTTACAATGAGCAGTTCTTC.

The table lists this clonotype with many counts. The V and J genes are TRBV6-1 and TRBJ2-7; D unclear. With 5 bases removed from V and 9 bases from J, the gap between germline ends came to 11 bases. The CDR3 covers 11 residues. Looked up from germline, CDR1 is MNHNS and CDR2 is SASEGT. In DNA form, the CDR3 reads TGTGCCAGCAGTTCCCCTCCGGGGCAGTACTTC. Protein sequence: CASSSPPGQYF.

With respect to this clonotype: A much larger clone differs by one base, so this may be a read error. J is TRBJ2-7 and V is TRBV20-1, with TRBD2 matching over 8 bases. This CDR3 has 16 residues. CDR1 and CDR2 (germline): DFQATT, SNEGSKA (reference sequence). The CDR3 spells CSARDPLAGLSYEKYF. The CDR3 DNA is TGCAGTGCTAGAGATCCGCTAGCGGGCCTCTCCTACGAGAAGTACTTC.